The present T cell receptor beta chain was sequenced within a study of T cells in localized non-small cell lung cancer. Study-wide findings and caveats: Among the top 100 tumor clones, a median roughly 57 appeared in adjacent lung. Uninvolved adjacent lung showed peak T cell clonality, exceeding tumor.

Worth noting for this clone: The antigen remains undetermined.

V was trimmed by 4 bases and J by 2 bases, leaving 13 bases between them. This CDR3 has 15 residues. Germline V gives CDR1 SGDLS, CDR2 YYNGEE. Sequencing used immunoSEQ multiplex PCR; TCRdb keeps in-frame clones, though not all of them. Among almost 2,500 clones listed, about 40% were seen once. Sample: lymph node tissue, taken before any cancer treatment. The receptor was derived from a male donor at least 60 years old with stage II squamous cell lung carcinoma. The chain joins TRBV9 to TRBJ1-5; tentative D call: TRBD1 (6 bases). In nucleotides, the CDR3 is TGTGCCAGCAGCTCGGGGGGCGCAGGCAATCAGCCCCAGCATTTT. It specifies CASSSGGAGNQPQHF.